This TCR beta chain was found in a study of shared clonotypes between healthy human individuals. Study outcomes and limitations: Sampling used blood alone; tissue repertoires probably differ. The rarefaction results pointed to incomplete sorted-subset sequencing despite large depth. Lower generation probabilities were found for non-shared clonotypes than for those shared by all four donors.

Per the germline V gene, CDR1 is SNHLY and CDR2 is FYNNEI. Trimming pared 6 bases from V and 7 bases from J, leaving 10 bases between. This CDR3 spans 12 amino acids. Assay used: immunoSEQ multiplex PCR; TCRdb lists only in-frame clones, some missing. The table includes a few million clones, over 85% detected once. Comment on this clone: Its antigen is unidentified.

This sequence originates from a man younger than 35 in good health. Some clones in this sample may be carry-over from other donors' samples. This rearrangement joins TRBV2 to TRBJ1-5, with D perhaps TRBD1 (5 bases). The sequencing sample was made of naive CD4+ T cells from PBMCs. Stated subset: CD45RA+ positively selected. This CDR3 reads CASSPGWQPQHF. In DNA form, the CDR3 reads TGTGCCAGCAGCCCAGGGTGGCAGCCCCAGCATTTT. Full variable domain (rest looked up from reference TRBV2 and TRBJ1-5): EPEVTQTPSHQVTQMGQEVILRCVPISNHLYFYWYRQILGQKVEFLVSFYNNEISEKSEIFDDQFSVERPDGSNFTLKIRSTKLEDSAMYFCASSPGWQPQHFGDGTRLSIL.